A selection of T cell receptor beta chains follows, all from one sample in a study of T cell repertoires in cytomegalovirus infection. TCRdb itself ran the reads through MiXCR, one entry per CDR3 protein. The profile shows roughly 150,000 distinct CDR3 sequences, less than 25% of them singletons. Sequenced sample: PBMCs. All receptors derive from a human donor in good health (CMV status not recorded). Some clones in this sample may be carry-over from other donors' samples. CDR3s leave out the opening cysteine and the closing phenylalanine or tryptophan. The order of the fields is V gene, J gene, CDR3 protein.

TRBV7-3,TRBJ1-5,ASSLNLSRANQPQH
TRBV7-3,TRBJ1-5,ASSLTGEQPQH
TRBV7-2,TRBJ2-7,ASSSRAGGVYEQY
TRBV29-1,TRBJ1-1,SVDDSMNTEAF
TRBV20-1,TRBJ1-5,SARDRLGRTSQPQH
TRBV7-2,TRBJ2-7,ASSPPFTGKTEQY
TRBV7-2,TRBJ1-1,ASSSPLRDRGGEAF
TRBV15,TRBJ2-1,ATSQTMDEQF
TRBV28,TRBJ1-3,ASRGAGTGNTIY
TRBV4-2,TRBJ1-2,ASSQDKGTNT
TRBV18,TRBJ2-7,ASSPTGQGTGEQY
TRBV15,TRBJ1-4,ATSRDRSEKLF
TRBV28,TRBJ2-7,ASSTYGTSSPYEQY
TRBV6-6,TRBJ1-1,ASSYSQGTEAF
TRBV7-7,TRBJ2-2,ASSPQGSTGELF
TRBV7-2,TRBJ2-2,ASSFRERMGTGELF
TRBV7-2,TRBJ2-1,ASSLAPGGSYNEQF
TRBV5-6,TRBJ2-4,ASSLGTSGSDIQY
TRBV27,TRBJ2-1,ASSPGTSLF
TRBV11-2,TRBJ1-1,ASSPRNTEAF
TRBV10-3,TRBJ2-2,AISETGNTGELF
TRBV24-1,TRBJ2-2,ATSEGGLNTGELF
TRBV27,TRBJ2-3,DSSRGQTTDTQY
TRBV7-2,TRBJ1-1,ASSRGMTEAF
TRBV7-8,TRBJ2-5,ASSGGSGETQY
TRBV18,TRBJ2-5,ASSPGSTSGWLQETQY
TRBV7-3,TRBJ2-1,ASSLGAPLDEQF
TRBV7-8,TRBJ2-1,ASSYRTSGSYEQF
TRBV7-9,TRBJ2-3,ASSPQGLAGGRTDTQY
TRBV5-4,TRBJ2-7,ASSFPGLAEDEQY
TRBV7-8,TRBJ2-7,ASSLLAGETYEQY
TRBV20-1,TRBJ1-1,SAQTRQGRTEAF
TRBV9,TRBJ2-2,ASGTGSTGELF
TRBV12-3/TRBV12-4,TRBJ2-7,ASSPQRLSYEQY
TRBV25-1,TRBJ1-4,ASSEPRVSNEKLF
TRBV20-1,TRBJ2-1,SAGTIDEQF
TRBV19,TRBJ2-5,ASSMQGLVMETQY
TRBV19,TRBJ1-5,ASTVRDPDGQPQH
TRBV6-1,TRBJ2-3,ASSEAQSPTDTQY
TRBV7-8,TRBJ2-7,ASSPGTAIYEQY
TRBV6-6,TRBJ2-2,ASSYGQGPKGAGELF
TRBV20-1,TRBJ2-3,SAKQNTDTQY
TRBV20-1,TRBJ1-1,SARGSLASF
TRBV6-8,TRBJ2-1,ATRGGLDNEQF
TRBV7-9,TRBJ1-1,ASSLGWENTEAF
TRBV19,TRBJ2-1,ASSITGGPRSEQF
TRBV7-9,TRBJ2-3,ASSLGSSGSTDTQY
TRBV7-2,TRBJ2-5,ASSWTGTAETQY
TRBV7-9,TRBJ2-3,ASSPNLREIDTQY
TRBV15,TRBJ2-3,ATSRGQVASDSDTQY
TRBV7-2,TRBJ1-1,ASSRTGGAEAF
TRBV5-1,TRBJ1-6,ASSSGTTNSPLH
TRBV11-2,TRBJ2-2,ASTQSGAVGELF